This TCR beta chain was documented in a study of T cell responses to AZD1222 COVID-19 vaccine. General study results and limits: Spike-specific TCR breadth and depth both grew after two AZD1222 doses. Reportedly, nearly half the spike-specific TCRs target unmutated variant regions. Donors in the cohort were predominantly white British and more often female, and clonal diversity was possibly underestimated.

There are 13 residues in the CDR3. V lost 2 bases and J lost 8, with 12 bases in between. On this clone: Antigen unknown.

Method: immunoSEQ multiplex PCR; TCRdb's copy keeps in-frame clones and lacks some. The data show roughly 130,000 clones, approximately 90% seen once. The sequenced sample was peripheral blood, obtained on day 0 of AZD1222 vaccination. The V and J genes are TRBV12-3 or TRBV12-4 and TRBJ1-2; D gene uncertain. The source is an adult in good health. CDR3 region: CASSLFERGGYTF. In nucleotides, the CDR3 is TGTGCCAGCAGTTTATTTGAACGAGGGGGCTACACCTTC.